The 12 T cell receptor beta chains in this list originate from one sample, sequenced in a study of control samples from healthy donors and cancer patients. Only in-frame clones appear in the TCRdb table, and some are missing; sequencing was by immunoSEQ multiplex PCR. Of 30,000 to 40,000 clones listed, about 88% are singletons. The sample taken for sequencing was PBMCs. These receptors came from a woman aged 35 to 49 with lung cancer.

CDR3 residues: CATSSVRDRDQPQHF. CDR3 bases: TGTGCCACCAGTTCGGTAAGAGACAGAGATCAGCCCCAGCATTTT. The V call is TRBV24-1, the J call TRBJ1-5; D possibly corresponds to TRBD1 (5 bases). The CDR3 has 15 amino acids. The V gene lost 6 bases and the J gene lost 5 bases, with 16 bases spanning the gap. CDR1 KGHDR and CDR2 SFDVKD come from the germline V gene.

V and J are TRBV4-2 and TRBJ1-5; the match to TRBD1 covers 10 bases. The ends lost 5 bases at V and 6 bases at J; junction bases unmatched: 13. CDR1 is LGHNA and CDR2 is YNFKEQ in the germline V gene. This CDR3 has 17 amino acids. DNA for the CDR3: TGTGCCAGCAGCTCGACAGGGGGCGCGGGAAAGGCTCAGCCCCAGCATTTT. Its translation: CASSSTGGAGKAQPQHF.

The chain is built from TRBV6-6 and TRBJ1-2; D perhaps matches TRBD1 (5 bases). The CDR3 loop spans 15 amino acids. Germline assignment: CDR1 MNHNY and CDR2 SVGAGI (reference sequence). Trimming left V 5 bases short and J 6 bases short, with 19 bases between. Here the CDR3 reads CASSPWEGDSDGYTF. The CDR3 coding sequence is TGTGCCAGCAGTCCATGGGAAGGGGATAGTGATGGCTACACCTTC.

As concerns this clone: In the same sample, other DNA sequences code for this CDR3. The V and J genes are TRBV7-2 and TRBJ2-5; D may be TRBD1 (6 bases). V was clipped by 3 bases and J by 3 bases, with 8 bases between them. The CDR3 runs to 13 residues. Per germline, CDR1 SGHTA and CDR2 FQGNSA. CDR3 region: CASSFAGEETQYF. CDR3 coding DNA: TGTGCCAGCAGCTTCGCAGGGGAAGAGACCCAGTACTTC.

The rearrangement joins TRBV19 to TRBJ1-2; 9 bases are a match to TRBD1. J lost 6 bases, V lost 6 bases, and 17 bases had no gene match. This CDR3 contains 17 residues. Germline CDR1 LNHDA, CDR2 SQIVND (reference sequence). The CDR3 here is CASRAISGQGDANGYTF. The CDR3 DNA follows: TGTGCCAGTAGGGCAATATCGGGACAGGGAGATGCGAATGGCTACACCTTC. Full variable domain (missing parts from reference TRBV19 and TRBJ1-2): DGGITQSPKYLFRKEGQNVTLSCEQNLNHDAMYWYRQDPGQGLRLIYYSQIVNDFQKGDIAEGYSVSREKKESFPLTVTSAQKNPTAFYLCASRAISGQGDANGYTFGSGTRLTVV.

The V call is TRBV7-3, the J call TRBJ2-1; D is uncertain. Trimming cost V 0 bases and J 5 bases, with 5 bases left between them. The CDR3 contains 13 residues. Germline V gene sequence: CDR1 SGHTA, CDR2 FQGTGA. CDR3 residues: CASSLTEDNEQFF. The CDR3 DNA reads as TGTGCCAGCAGCTTAACTGAGGACAATGAGCAGTTCTTC.

This rearrangement joins TRBV28 to TRBJ2-3; TRBD2 aligns across 8 bases. CDR3 length: 18 amino acids. V gave up 6 bases and J gave up 2 bases; unmatched junction bases: 16. Germline V lookup: CDR1 MDHEN, CDR2 SYDVKM. The CDR3 region is CASRPGGGLLDDTDTQYF. The CDR3 bases are TGTGCCAGCAGGCCGGGCGGGGGGTTACTGGACGACACAGATACGCAGTATTTT.

The rearrangement joins TRBV6-5 to TRBJ1-2, with D unclear. V lost 6 bases, J lost 4 bases, and 15 bases lay in between. Germline V lookup: CDR1 MNHEY, CDR2 SVGAGI. CDR3 length equals 14 residues. DNA of the CDR3: TGTGCCAGCAGAACTCCCGGCCGACTCTATGGCTACACCTTC. Translated: CASRTPGRLYGYTF.

This clone was counted only a few times. The chain uses TRBV25-1 and TRBJ2-1; D might be TRBD1 (5 bases). The V and J ends lost 1 base and 10 bases respectively, with 11 bases between them. CDR3 size: 13 residues. Germline CDR1 is MGHDK and CDR2 is SYGVNS. CDR3 nucleotides: TGTGCCAGCAGTGAATCCGACAGCCTAGAGCAGTTCTTC. It specifies CASSESDSLEQFF.

In this sample, this clone turned up a few times. The chain joins TRBV3-1 (or the pseudogene TRBV3-2) to TRBJ1-6, with D unclear. V lost 0 bases and J 6 bases, leaving 3 bases between the germline ends. The germline CDR1 and CDR2 sequences are LGHDT and YNNKEL (reference sequence). This CDR3 spans 13 amino acids. CDR3 in DNA: TGTGCCAGCAGCCAAGATCTTAATTCACCCCTCCACTTT. It is translated as CASSQDLNSPLHF.

The rearrangement uses TRBV29-1 and TRBJ2-7, with a tentative D call TRBD2 (6 bases). The V end lost 7 bases, the J end lost 2 bases, and 12 bases lay between the germline ends. Germline CDR1 and CDR2: SQVTM and ANQGSEA. This CDR3 region has 12 residues. CDR3 amino acids: CSARDSPYEQYF. CDR3 bases: TGCAGCGCCCGGGACTCTCCCTACGAGCAGTACTTC.

The chain has TRBV7-9 and TRBJ2-1; TRBD2 matches 9 bases. Germline loops: CDR1 SEHNR, CDR2 FQNEAQ (reference sequence). The CDR3 has 16 residues. V lost 0 bases to trimming and J lost 6 bases; unmatched junction nucleotides: 6. DNA for the CDR3: TGTGCCAGCAGCTTAGCAACGGGACTAGCTGCCAATGAGCAGTTCTTC. Residues: CASSLATGLAANEQFF.